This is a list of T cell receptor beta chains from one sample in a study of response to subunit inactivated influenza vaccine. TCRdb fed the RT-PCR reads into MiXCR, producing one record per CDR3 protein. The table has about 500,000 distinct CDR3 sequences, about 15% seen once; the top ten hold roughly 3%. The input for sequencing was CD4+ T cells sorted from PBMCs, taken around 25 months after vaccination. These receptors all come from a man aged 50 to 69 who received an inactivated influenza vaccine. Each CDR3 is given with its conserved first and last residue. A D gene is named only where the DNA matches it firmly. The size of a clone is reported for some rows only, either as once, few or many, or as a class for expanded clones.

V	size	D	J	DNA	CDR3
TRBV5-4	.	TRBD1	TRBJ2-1	TGTGCCAGCAGCTTGGACAGGGGGTCGTGGAATGAGCAGTTCTTC	CASSLDRGSWNEQFF
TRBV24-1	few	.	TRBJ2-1	TGTGCCACCAGTGACGACAGGACCTACAATGAGCAGTTCTTC	CATSDDRTYNEQFF
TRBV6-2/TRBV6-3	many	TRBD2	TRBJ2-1	TGTGCCAGCAGGGGGAAAATCAGCGGGATAAGGGTCAATGAGCAGTTCTTC	CASRGKISGIRVNEQFF
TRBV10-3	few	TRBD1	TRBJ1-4	TGTGCCATCAGACAGGGGGCATCTGAAAAACTGTTTTTT	CAIRQGASEKLFF
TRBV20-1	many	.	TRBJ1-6	TGCAGTGGATTCGATACAGGGACACCCCTCCACTTT	CSGFDTGTPLHF
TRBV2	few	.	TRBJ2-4	TGTGCCAGCACTCGAGGGGGGATAAGTGCCATTCAGTACTTC	CASTRGGISAIQYF
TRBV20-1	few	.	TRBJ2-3	TGCAGTGCTAGCAGTCAAGCGGCAGATACGCAGTATTTT	CSASSQAADTQYF
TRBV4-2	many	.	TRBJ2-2	TGTGCCAGCAGGATATTGGGGCTGAACACCGGGGAGCTGTTTTTT	CASRILGLNTGELFF
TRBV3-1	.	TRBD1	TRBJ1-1	TGTGCCAGCAGCCAAGAGCACAGGGGGCGCGGGTACACTGAAGCTTTCTTT	CASSQEHRGRGYTEAFF
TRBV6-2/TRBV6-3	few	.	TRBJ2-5	TGTGCCAGCAGTTACTCGACCGGGACCCGGAAGACCCAGTACTTC	CASSYSTGTRKTQYF
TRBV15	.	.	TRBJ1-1	TGTGCCACCAGCAGAGAAGGGATGACTGAAGCTTTCTTT	CATSREGMTEAFF
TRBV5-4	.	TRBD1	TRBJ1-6	TGTGCCAGCAGCTTGGCTGCCGGGACAGATAATTCACCCCTCCACTTT	CASSLAAGTDNSPLHF
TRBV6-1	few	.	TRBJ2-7	TGTGCCAGCAGTGAACTGGACAGTTGGCAGTACTTC	CASSELDSWQYF
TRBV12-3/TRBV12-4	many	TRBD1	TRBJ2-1	TGTGCCAGCAGTCCACCAGGACAGGGTTCTCATGAGCAGTTCTTC	CASSPPGQGSHEQFF
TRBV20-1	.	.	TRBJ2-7	TGCAGTGCTAGGGAGGCCGTTAGCGACGAGCAGTACTTC	CSAREAVSDEQYF
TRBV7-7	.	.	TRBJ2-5	TGTGCCAGCAGCCAGACGACCTCGGGAACCCAGTACTTC	CASSQTTSGTQYF
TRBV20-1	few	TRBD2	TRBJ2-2	TGCAGTGCTAGCCCAACTAGCGGACTCTCCGGGGAGCTGTTTTTT	CSASPTSGLSGELFF
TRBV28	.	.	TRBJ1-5	TGTGCCAGCAGCTCCGCTGGGGCCAACAATCAGCCCCAGCATTTT	CASSSAGANNQPQHF
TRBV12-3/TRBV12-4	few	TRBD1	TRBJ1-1	TGTGCCAGCAGTTTAAGGGGGCACTACACTGAAGCTTTCTTT	CASSLRGHYTEAFF
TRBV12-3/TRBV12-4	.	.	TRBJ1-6	TGTGCCAGCAGTTTGCAGGGAACGCTCGAGGGGTCACCCCTCCACTTT	CASSLQGTLEGSPLHF
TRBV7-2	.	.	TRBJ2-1	TGTGCCAGCAGCCTGAAATACGATGAGCAGTTCTTC	CASSLKYDEQFF
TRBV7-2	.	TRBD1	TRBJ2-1	TGTGCCAGCAGCCCCAGCCCCGGGACAGGGAGACACAATGAGCAGTTCTTC	CASSPSPGTGRHNEQFF
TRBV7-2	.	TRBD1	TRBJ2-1	TGTGCCAGCAGCTTTGGGACAGGCAATGAGCAGTTCTTC	CASSFGTGNEQFF
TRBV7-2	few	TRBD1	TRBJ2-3	TGTGCCAGCAGCTCGGGACAGGCCACAGATACGCAGTATTTT	CASSSGQATDTQYF
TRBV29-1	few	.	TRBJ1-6	TGCAGCGTGGGACAATCATATAATTCACCCCTCCACTTT	CSVGQSYNSPLHF
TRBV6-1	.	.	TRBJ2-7	TGTGCCAGCAACAACCGGGACGGAGTCTACGAGCAGTACTTC	CASNNRDGVYEQYF
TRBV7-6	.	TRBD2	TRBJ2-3	TGTGCCAGCAGCCTGGGGGGGACCCCATTTAATACGCAGTATTTT	CASSLGGTPFNTQYF
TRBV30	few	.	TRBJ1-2	TGTGCCTGGAGTAGCGGCCGCTTTTATGGCTACACCTTC	CAWSSGRFYGYTF
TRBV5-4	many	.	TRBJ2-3	TGTGCCAGCAGCTTGGAATCTAGCGCAGATACGCAGTATTTT	CASSLESSADTQYF
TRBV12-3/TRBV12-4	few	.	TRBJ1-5	.	CASSFFGQGALQPQHF